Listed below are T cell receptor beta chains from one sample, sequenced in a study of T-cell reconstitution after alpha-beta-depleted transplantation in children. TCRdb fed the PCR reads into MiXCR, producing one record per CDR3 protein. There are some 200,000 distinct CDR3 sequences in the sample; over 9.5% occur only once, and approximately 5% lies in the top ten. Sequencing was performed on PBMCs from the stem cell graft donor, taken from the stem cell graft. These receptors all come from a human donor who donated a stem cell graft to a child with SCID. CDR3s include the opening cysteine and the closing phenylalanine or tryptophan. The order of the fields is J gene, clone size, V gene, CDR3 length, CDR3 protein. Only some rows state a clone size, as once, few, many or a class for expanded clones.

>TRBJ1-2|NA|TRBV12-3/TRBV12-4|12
CASSGVGHGYTF
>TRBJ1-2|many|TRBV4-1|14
CASSQGKGNYGYTF
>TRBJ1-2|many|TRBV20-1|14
CSARPQTGNHGYTF
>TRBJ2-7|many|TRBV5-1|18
CASSPPGSGTGVDYEQYF
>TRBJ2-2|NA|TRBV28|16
CASSFVWGENTGELFF
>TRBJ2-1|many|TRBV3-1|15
CASSQAIVGSLGQFF
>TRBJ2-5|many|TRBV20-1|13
CSAPTRIQETQYF
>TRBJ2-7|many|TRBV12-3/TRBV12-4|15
CASSLAGTAFYEQYF
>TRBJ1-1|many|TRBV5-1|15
CASYPDRQRDTEAFF
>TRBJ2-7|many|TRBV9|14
CASSVDSWEREQYF
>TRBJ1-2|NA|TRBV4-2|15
CASSQGRDHIYGYTF
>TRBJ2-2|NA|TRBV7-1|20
CASSLRHQTGHLSNTGELFF
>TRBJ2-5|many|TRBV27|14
CASSSRQGRETQYF
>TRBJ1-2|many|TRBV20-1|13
CSARGPYDYGYTF
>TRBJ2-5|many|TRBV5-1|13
CASSLGTRETQYF
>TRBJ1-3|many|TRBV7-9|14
CASSTWDGGNTIYF
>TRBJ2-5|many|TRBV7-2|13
CASSLNLQETQYF
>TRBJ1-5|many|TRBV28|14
CASSEFRVWQPQHF
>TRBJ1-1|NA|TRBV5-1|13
CASSPGKDTEAFF
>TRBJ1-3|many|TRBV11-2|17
CASSIMSQDLSGNTIYF
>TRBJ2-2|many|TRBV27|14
CASTEQGGTGELFF
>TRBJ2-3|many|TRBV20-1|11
CSAGPSGTQYF
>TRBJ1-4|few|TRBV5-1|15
CASSLAGSGGEKLFF
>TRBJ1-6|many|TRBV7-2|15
CASSYGQPQDSPLHF
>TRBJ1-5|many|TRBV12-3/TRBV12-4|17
CASSSFPQGSQDQPQHF
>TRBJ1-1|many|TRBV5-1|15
CASSGAAKGNTEAFF
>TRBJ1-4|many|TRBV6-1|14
CASRLQGWQEKLFF
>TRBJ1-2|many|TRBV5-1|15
CASSLDSYPNYGYTF
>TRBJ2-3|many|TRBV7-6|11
CASQRSDTQYF
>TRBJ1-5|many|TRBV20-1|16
CSARDRRQGRDQPQHF
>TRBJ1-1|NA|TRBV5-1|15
CASSFSGLVGTEAFF
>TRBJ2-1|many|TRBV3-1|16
CASSQVFGRFYNEQFF
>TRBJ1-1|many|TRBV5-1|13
CASSYGQDTEAFF
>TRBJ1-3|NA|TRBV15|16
CATSREYPGGGNTIYF
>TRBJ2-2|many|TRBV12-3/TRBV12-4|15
CASSLRGGDTGELFF
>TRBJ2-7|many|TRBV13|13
CASTGRDTYEQYF
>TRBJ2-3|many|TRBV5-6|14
CASSPESDTDTQYF
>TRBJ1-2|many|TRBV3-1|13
CASSQDRLYGYTF
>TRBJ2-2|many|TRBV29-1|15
CSVDPSGGDTGELFF
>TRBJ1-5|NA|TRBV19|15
CASRGTGGYNQPQHF
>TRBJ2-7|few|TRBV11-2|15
CASSDPGQGEGEQYF
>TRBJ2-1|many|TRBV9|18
CASSVGDQAGGLYNEQFF
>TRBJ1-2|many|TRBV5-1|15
CASSEAGGFNYGYTF
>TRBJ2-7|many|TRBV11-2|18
CASSSEKGASGHSYEQYF
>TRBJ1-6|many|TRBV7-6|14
CASNSGLPGSPLHF
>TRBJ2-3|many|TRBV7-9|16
CASSLGPGGHTDTQYF
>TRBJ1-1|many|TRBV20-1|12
CSARDQQGGAFF
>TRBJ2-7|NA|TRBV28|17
CASSETLLAVSSYEQYF
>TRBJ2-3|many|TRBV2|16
CASSEALLGIRDTQYF
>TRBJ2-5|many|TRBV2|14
CASSDRTGKGTQYF
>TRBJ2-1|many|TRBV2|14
CASNPDRTYNEQFF
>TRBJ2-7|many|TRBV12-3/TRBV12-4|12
CASSPSLYEQYF
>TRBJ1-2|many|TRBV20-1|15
CSARDLRDLNYGYTF